These 16 T cell receptor beta chains were sequenced from one sample in a study of response to subunit inactivated influenza vaccine. TCRdb ran MiXCR on the RT-PCR reads and lists one entry per CDR3 protein. In the table there are around 580,000 distinct CDR3 sequences, approximately 15% of which are singletons. Sequencing used PBMCs from blood, obtained roughly 12 days after vaccination. These receptors originate from a middle-aged man who received an inactivated influenza vaccine.

The sample holds many counts of this clonotype. This rearrangement joins TRBV7-6 to TRBJ2-3, with D hard to call. Trimming shortened V by 3 bases and J by 6 bases, and 7 bases separated the two germline ends. The CDR3 extends over 12 amino acids. The V gene's germline CDR1 is SGHVS and CDR2 FNYEAQ. CDR3: CASSLLRDTQYF. The CDR3 DNA is TGTGCCAGCAGCTTGTTGCGTGATACGCAGTATTTT. Drawing the rest from reference TRBV7-6 and TRBJ2-3, the complete variable domain is GAGVSQSPRYKVTKRGQDVALRCDPISGHVSLYWYRQALGQGPEFLTYFNYEAQQDKSGLPNDRFSAERPEGSISTLTIQRTEQRDSAMYRCASSLLRDTQYFGPGTRLTVL.

V gene TRBV27 combines with J gene TRBJ2-5; tentatively, D is TRBD2 (6 bases). This CDR3 has 15 amino acids. The V end lost 0 bases, the J end lost 1 base, and 9 bases lay between the germline ends. CDR1 and CDR2 from the germline V gene are MNHEY and SMNVEV (reference sequence). The CDR3 nucleotides are TGTGCCAGCAGTTTATCGTCAGCGGGCCAAGAGACCCAGTACTTC. Translated, it gives CASSLSSAGQETQYF.

In its sample, this clonotype was seen a few times. The junction differs from germline at one of its ends, possibly a read error. V usage is TRBV7-6 and J usage is TRBJ2-3; the D gene could be TRBD1 or TRBD2 (5 bases each). The V gene's germline CDR1 is SGHVS and CDR2 FNYEAQ. The CDR3 is 16 amino acids. The CDR3 loop reads CASSSRPGPGTDTQYF. Written as DNA, the CDR3 is TGTGCCAGCAGTTCCCGACCGGGACCCGGCACTGATACGCAGTATTTT. Drawing the rest from reference TRBV7-6 and TRBJ2-3, the complete variable domain is GAGVSQSPRYKVTKRGQDVALRCDPISGHVSLYWYRQALGQGPEFLTYFNYEAQQDKSGLPNDRFSAERPEGSISTLTIQRTEQRDSAMYRCASSSRPGPGTDTQYFGPGTRLTVL.

This chain connects TRBV6-2 or TRBV6-3 to TRBJ2-1; weak D call: TRBD2 (5 bases). V was pared by 7 bases and J by 4 bases, with 11 bases between. CDR1 and CDR2 (germline): MNHEY, SVGEGT. The CDR3 totals 13 residues. The CDR3 loop is CASTLPGYNEQFF. The DNA of the CDR3 is TGTGCCAGCACCCTGCCGGGGTACAATGAGCAGTTCTTC.

This clonotype has only a few counts. The genes are TRBV5-1 and TRBJ2-2, with D unresolved. Germline CDR1 reads SGHRS; CDR2 reads YFSETQ. V shed 5 bases and J shed 0 bases, with 8 bases lying between them. The CDR3 loop spans 14 amino acids. CDR3 amino acids: CASRAFANTGELFF. CDR3 coding DNA: TGCGCCAGCAGAGCCTTCGCGAACACCGGGGAGCTGTTTTTT.

As concerns this clonotype: This may arise from a read error, as a much more abundant clone is one base away. The genes are TRBV7-2 and TRBJ1-5; tentatively, D is TRBD1 (5 bases). With 2 bases removed from V and 6 bases from J, the gap between germline ends came to 17 bases. Germline CDR1 and CDR2: SGHTA and FQGNSA. CDR3 length equals 16 residues. Here the CDR3 DNA reads TGTGCCAGCAGCTTAACCGGGACGGCTCTAACTCAGCCCCAGCATTTT. Its protein product is CASSLTGTALTQPQHF.

Only a few counts were recorded for this clonotype. The CDR3 is CASSPRVGNEQFF. The CDR3 nucleotides are TGTGCCAGCAGCCCCCGGGTGGGTAATGAGCAGTTCTTC. This chain connects TRBV7-8 to TRBJ2-1; D gene unclear. CDR3 length equals 13 residues. Germline CDR1 SGHVS, CDR2 FQNEAQ. V was shortened by 5 bases and J by 7 bases, with 12 bases between the two germline ends. The full variable domain, rest sourced from reference TRBV7-8 and TRBJ2-1, is GAGVSQSPRYKVAKRGQDVALRCDPISGHVSLFWYQQALGQGPEFLTYFQNEAQLDKSGLPSDRFFAERPEGSVSTLKIQRTQQEDSAVYLCASSPRVGNEQFFGPGTRLTVL.

This clonotype came up a few times. The chain combines TRBV10-3 with TRBJ2-2, with D perhaps TRBD2 (5 bases). The CDR3 has 13 residues. V was trimmed by 3 bases and J by 7 bases, leaving 9 bases between them. Per germline, CDR1 ENHRY and CDR2 SYGVKD. DNA of the CDR3: TGTGCCATCAGTGATCGGGGAATCGGGGAGCTGTTTTTT. Its protein product is CAISDRGIGELFF.

This clonotype appeared many times. The V call is TRBV10-2, the J call TRBJ2-7, with D possibly matching TRBD1 (6 bases). The CDR3 consists of 13 residues. Between the trimmed V and J ends, which lost 8 bases and 7 bases, there was a span of 18 bases. Germline CDR1 WSHSY, CDR2 SAAADI. CDR3 in amino acids: CASGDLGGKEQYF. The DNA for the CDR3 is TGCGCCAGCGGGGATCTAGGGGGAAAAGAGCAGTACTTC.

This rearrangement joins TRBV4-2 to TRBJ2-7; TRBD2 agrees at 8 bases. CDR1 and CDR2 (germline): LGHNA, YNFKEQ. This CDR3 has 15 amino acids. V shed 1 base, J shed 2 bases, and the junction held 4 bases outside the gene matches. DNA of the CDR3: TGTGCCAGCAGCCAAGCAACTAGCGGCGCCTACGAGCAGTACTTC. Its translation: CASSQATSGAYEQYF.

This clonotype was seen a few times. The chain joins TRBV20-1 to TRBJ2-4; 9 bases line up with TRBD1. The CDR3 covers 13 residues. Germline assignment: CDR1 DFQATT and CDR2 SNEGSKA (reference sequence). The V gene end was trimmed by 6 bases and the J gene end by 6 bases; junction bases not matched to a gene: 6. The CDR3 sequence: CSALDRGGNIQYF. The CDR3, as DNA: TGCAGTGCGCTGGACAGGGGAGGAAACATTCAGTACTTC.

This clonotype was seen more than once but under ten times. The chain has TRBV3-1 and TRBJ2-7; 9 bases are shared with TRBD1. Trimming took 1 base from V and 4 from J; bases not matched to a gene: 8. Germline V gene lookup returns CDR1 LGHDT and CDR2 YNNKEL (reference sequence). The CDR3 loop spans 16 amino acids. This chain's CDR3 is CASSQGRTGAWYEQYF. The CDR3 DNA sequence: TGTGCCAGCAGCCAAGGCCGGACAGGGGCGTGGTACGAGCAGTACTTC.

This clonotype was found many times. A read error may produce the germline difference seen at one junction end. The chain combines TRBV7-2 with TRBJ2-7; the match to TRBD1 covers 10 bases. This CDR3 is 15 amino acids long. CDR1 is SGHTA, CDR2 FQGNSA, per germline. Here the CDR3 reads CASSLAGTGAYEQYF. CDR3 DNA sequence: TGCGCCAGCAGCTTGGCGGGGACAGGGGCCTACGAGCAGTACTTC.

This clonotype was counted a few times. This chain uses TRBV29-1 with TRBJ2-5, with 7 bases lining up with TRBD2. The CDR3 covers 15 residues. Germline loops: CDR1 SQVTM, CDR2 ANQGSEA. The V gene end was trimmed by 6 bases and the J gene end by 3 bases; junction bases not matched to a gene: 13. CDR3 coding DNA: TGCAGCGTCGCTTTCTCAATCCGGGGGGAAGAGACCCAGTACTTC. Translating it yields CSVAFSIRGEETQYF.

This CDR3 reads CASSPPGPDTQYF. The CDR3 nucleotides read TGTGCCAGCTCACCACCGGGGCCAGATACGCAGTATTTT. The chain combines TRBV18 with TRBJ2-3; D is perhaps TRBD1 (5 bases). Germline V gene data show CDR1 as KGHSH and CDR2 as LQKENI. The CDR3 totals 13 residues. V was shortened by 0 bases and J by 4 bases, with 5 bases between the two germline ends.

A note on this clonotype: The junction does not match germline at one end; this may be a read error. The J gene is TRBJ2-4, the V gene TRBV6-1; 12 bases match TRBD1. Germline V CDR1 and CDR2: MNHNS, SASEGT. The CDR3 is 15 amino acids. CDR3 residues: CAISTGTGGGSIQYF. CDR3 coding DNA: TGTGCCATCAGTACCGGGACAGGGGGCGGTAGCATTCAGTACTTC.